This entry lists 21 T cell receptor beta chains sequenced from one sample in a study of blood T cell repertoires in COVID-19. Sequencing was performed with immunoSEQ multiplex PCR; in TCRdb, only in-frame clones are kept and a portion is missing. The sample shows roughly 72,000 clones, about 80% of them seen only once. Sequenced: peripheral blood. The receptor set was obtained from a man in his sixties or seventies who had recovered from COVID-19.

The chain couples TRBV9 to TRBJ2-7; no definite D call. V was pared by 1 base and J by 2 bases, with 13 bases between. Germline assignment: CDR1 SGDLS and CDR2 YYNGEE. This CDR3 is 15 amino acids long. The CDR3 DNA follows: TGTGCCAGCAGCGTATTCCTAACCTTTCCCTACGAGCAGTACTTC. It codes for CASSVFLTFPYEQYF.

The V call is TRBV19, the J call TRBJ2-3, with TRBD2 identical over 10 bases. V lost 4 bases to trimming and J lost 0 bases; unmatched junction nucleotides: 7. The CDR3 spans 17 residues. Germline V lookup: CDR1 LNHDA, CDR2 SQIVND (reference sequence). CDR3 nucleotide sequence: TGTGCCAGTAGTACCTCGGGACTAGCGACTAGCACAGATACGCAGTATTTT. Its protein product is CASSTSGLATSTDTQYF.

This chain links TRBV5-5 with TRBJ1-2, with D uncertain. This CDR3 has 15 residues. The germline V gene encodes CDR1 SGHKS and CDR2 YYEKEE (reference sequence). With 3 bases removed from V and 5 bases from J, the gap between germline ends came to 17 bases. The CDR3 loop is CASSSGLSRGYGYTF. In DNA form, the CDR3 reads TGTGCCAGCAGCTCGGGTTTATCCAGAGGGTATGGCTACACCTTC.

The rearrangement joins TRBV5-5 to TRBJ2-7; 8 bases align to TRBD1. CDR3 size: 15 residues. V shed 0 bases and J 3 bases; nucleotides not matched to a gene: 5. Germline loops: CDR1 SGHKS, CDR2 YYEKEE (reference sequence). CDR3 loop: CASSLAGQGVYEQYF. The CDR3 DNA follows: TGTGCCAGCAGCTTGGCTGGACAGGGAGTCTACGAGCAGTACTTC.

This rearrangement joins TRBV18 to TRBJ2-7; 8 positions match TRBD1. This CDR3 has 13 amino acids. CDR1 is KGHSH, CDR2 LQKENI, per germline. V dropped 8 bases and J dropped 2; count of bases not matched to a gene: 5. The chain's CDR3 is CASGQGYPYEQYF. CDR3 DNA sequence: TGTGCCAGCGGACAGGGATATCCCTACGAGCAGTACTTC.

The chain couples TRBV10-3 to TRBJ2-5, with 9 bases that match TRBD2. Trimming took 1 base from V and 3 from J; bases not matched to a gene: 6. CDR3 length: 16 amino acids. The germline CDR1 and CDR2 sequences are ENHRY and SYGVKD. The CDR3 spells CAISEFRGRAEETQYF. CDR3 in DNA: TGTGCCATCAGTGAGTTCCGCGGGAGGGCGGAAGAGACCCAGTACTTC.

The J gene is TRBJ1-6, the V gene TRBV14, with 8 bases lining up with TRBD1. Germline-derived CDR1 and CDR2 are SGHDN and FVKESK. This CDR3 is 15 amino acids long. Germline trimming cut 1 base from V and 9 bases from J; bases unmatched to any gene: 5. Written as DNA, the CDR3 is TGTGCCAGCAGCCAAGGCAGGGGGCATGGTTCACCCCTCCACTTT. This sequence encodes CASSQGRGHGSPLHF.

This rearrangement joins TRBV10-3 to TRBJ2-1; tentatively, D is TRBD1 (5 bases). Deletions cut 10 bases from V and 8 bases from J, with 24 bases between. This CDR3 has 15 amino acids. Germline V gives CDR1 ENHRY, CDR2 SYGVKD. The CDR3 spells CATGTKDMGHDEQFF. The CDR3 DNA reads as TGTGCCACAGGAACGAAGGACATGGGTCATGATGAGCAGTTCTTC.

Only a few counts were recorded for this clone. The chain carries TRBV9 and TRBJ2-2, with 8 bases aligning to TRBD2. The CDR3 contains 17 residues. Germline CDR1 is SGDLS and CDR2 is YYNGEE. Trimming cost V 0 bases and J 4 bases; bases outside gene matches: 8. DNA of the CDR3: TGTGCCAGCAGCGTAGCCAGGTCTAGCGGGTCCACCGGGGAGCTGTTTTTT. It specifies CASSVARSSGSTGELFF.

CDR3 nucleotide sequence: TGCGCCAGCAGTGAGGGCAGCTCCTACGAGCAGTACTTC. Translating it yields CASSEGSSYEQYF. The V gene is TRBV10-2, the J gene TRBJ2-7; D is unclear. The V gene lost 2 bases and the J gene lost 0 bases, with 5 bases spanning the gap. Germline V lookup: CDR1 WSHSY, CDR2 SAAADI. The CDR3 has 13 amino acids.

CDR3: CSVNDRGVAEAFF. CDR3 nucleotides: TGCAGCGTTAATGACAGGGGGGTCGCTGAAGCTTTCTTT. The gene calls are TRBV29-1 and TRBJ1-1; 9 nucleotides match TRBD1. The CDR3 loop spans 13 amino acids. Germline CDR1 is SQVTM and CDR2 is ANQGSEA. V dropped 5 bases and J dropped 6; count of bases not matched to a gene: 7.

The J gene is TRBJ2-7, the V gene TRBV7-6; a weak D match, TRBD2 (6 bases). The CDR3 sequence is 13 residues long. V was trimmed by 0 bases and J by 6 bases, leaving 9 bases between them. Per germline, CDR1 SGHVS and CDR2 FNYEAQ. CDR3 residues: CASSLARRGEQYF. The CDR3 DNA reads as TGTGCCAGCAGCTTAGCGCGGAGGGGCGAGCAGTACTTC.

The J gene is TRBJ2-7, the V gene TRBV18; tentative D call: TRBD1 (5 bases). The CDR3 is 15 amino acids. The germline V gene has CDR1 KGHSH and CDR2 LQKENI. With 0 bases removed from V and 3 bases from J, the gap between germline ends came to 12 bases. CDR3 in DNA: TGTGCCAGCTCACCACCCCAGGGCAGAGGCTACGAGCAGTACTTC. Translation: CASSPPQGRGYEQYF.

This clone has more than one count but fewer than ten. The V call is TRBV28, the J call TRBJ1-2; 11 bases map to TRBD1. The ends lost 3 bases at V and 4 bases at J; junction bases unmatched: 4. The germline V gene has CDR1 MDHEN and CDR2 SYDVKM. The CDR3 is 15 amino acids. Here the CDR3 DNA reads TGTGCCAGCAGTTTTCGGGACAGGGGGTTCTATGGCTACACCTTC. As protein: CASSFRDRGFYGYTF.

The V call is TRBV15, the J call TRBJ1-4, with 9 bases fitting TRBD1. CDR1 and CDR2 from the germline V gene are LNHNV and YYDKDF (reference sequence). The CDR3 totals 16 residues. The trim removed 5 bases at V and 6 bases at J, leaving 10 bases unmatched. The CDR3 here is CATSFRTGQGDEKLFF. CDR3 bases: TGTGCCACCAGCTTCCGAACGGGACAGGGAGATGAAAAACTGTTTTTT. The full variable domain, with the rest looked up from reference TRBV15 and TRBJ1-4, is DAMVIQNPRYQVTQFGKPVTLSCSQTLNHNVMYWYQQKSSQAPKLLFHYYDKDFNNEADTPDNFQSRRPNTSFCFLDIRSPGLGDTAMYLCATSFRTGQGDEKLFFGSGTQLSVL.

The gene calls are TRBV20-1 and TRBJ2-3; TRBD1 might be the D (5 bases). The germline V gene has CDR1 DFQATT and CDR2 SNEGSKA (reference sequence). The V end was cut by 7 bases, the J end by 6 bases, with 11 bases between. This CDR3 is built from 11 residues. CDR3 bases: TGCAGTGGCAGGGTAACGGATACGCAGTATTTT. This codes for CSGRVTDTQYF.

The J gene is TRBJ2-1, the V gene TRBV6-2 or TRBV6-3; 9 positions match TRBD1. V was pared by 4 bases and J by 8 bases, with 12 bases of the junction left unmatched. The CDR3 covers 16 residues. The germline CDR1 and CDR2 sequences are MNHEY and SVGEGT. The CDR3 is CASSSRGQGVSDEQFF. CDR3 nucleotides: TGTGCCAGCAGTTCCCGGGGACAGGGAGTATCAGATGAGCAGTTCTTC.

J is TRBJ2-2 and V is TRBV28, with 7 bases fitting TRBD2. Germline loops: CDR1 MDHEN, CDR2 SYDVKM. With V trimmed by 8 bases and J by 4 bases, 4 bases remained unmatched. The CDR3 runs to 13 residues. CDR3 sequence reads: CASRGGGTGELFF. In DNA form, the CDR3 reads TGTGCCAGCCGCGGCGGGGGCACCGGGGAGCTGTTTTTT.

This chain uses TRBV28 with TRBJ1-1; 9 bases agree with TRBD1. Germline values: CDR1 MDHEN, CDR2 SYDVKM. The V segment lost 3 bases and the J segment 0 bases; nucleotides outside the gene matches: 8. The CDR3 has 17 amino acids. The CDR3 DNA sequence: TGTGCCAGCAGTTTCGACAGGGGGGAAGATATGAACACTGAAGCTTTCTTT. It codes for CASSFDRGEDMNTEAFF. Full variable domain (rest looked up from reference TRBV28 and TRBJ1-1): DVKVTQSSRYLVKRTGEKVFLECVQDMDHENMFWYRQDPGLGLRLIYFSYDVKMKEKGDIPEGYSVSREKKERFSLILESASTNQTSMYLCASSFDRGEDMNTEAFFGQGTRLTVV.

This clone has just a few counts. The CDR3 DNA is TGTGCCAGCAGCCCGAGACTAGCGGGGGCACAAGAGACCCAGTACTTC. Translated, it gives CASSPRLAGAQETQYF. This sequence joins TRBV11-3 and TRBJ2-5; 12 nucleotides line up with TRBD2. Germline loops: CDR1 SGHNT, CDR2 YENEEA. Trimming at V came to 5 bases and at J to 2 bases, leaving 6 bases not matched to a gene. This CDR3 spans 16 amino acids.

The CDR3 spells CASSYRDRGDTF. CDR3 in DNA: TGTGCCAGCAGTTACCGGGACAGGGGAGACACCTTC. The chain carries TRBV2 and TRBJ1-2; TRBD1 matches at 10 bases. Germline loops: CDR1 SNHLY, CDR2 FYNNEI. This CDR3 spans 12 amino acids. The ends lost 5 bases at V and 12 bases at J; junction bases unmatched: 6.